Detailed here is one T cell receptor beta chain. Its cognate antigen is unknown. This sample is part of a study of T cells expressing NK-cell markers. Study in general: Cells sorted as CD3+CD56+NKG2C+, CD3+CD56+NKG2C- and CD3+CD56-NKG2C+ T cells supplied the TCR beta repertoires. HCMV serostatus: most of the eight sequenced donors positive, one negative. Study-level points and caveats: In several donors, these clonotypes also led the CD3+CD56-NKG2C+ fraction.

The length of the CDR3 is 16 residues. UMIs accompanied the 5'RACE template switching by which TCR beta cDNA was made. Each CDR3 protein gets one entry in TCRdb, which reprocessed the 5' RACE reads and gives no DNA. The sample table sets out about 30,000 distinct CDR3 sequences. This chain joins TRBV12-3 or TRBV12-4 and TRBJ2-5; as DNA is missing, the TRBD1 call by TCRdb cannot be tested. The source material was blood T cells: a sorted CD56 or NKG2C T cell subset, CD4+ or CD8+ T cells, or bulk PBMC T cells (not recorded which). The TCR originated in a woman aged 18 to 75 in good health. The CDR3 loop is CASSDADSPTRETQYF.